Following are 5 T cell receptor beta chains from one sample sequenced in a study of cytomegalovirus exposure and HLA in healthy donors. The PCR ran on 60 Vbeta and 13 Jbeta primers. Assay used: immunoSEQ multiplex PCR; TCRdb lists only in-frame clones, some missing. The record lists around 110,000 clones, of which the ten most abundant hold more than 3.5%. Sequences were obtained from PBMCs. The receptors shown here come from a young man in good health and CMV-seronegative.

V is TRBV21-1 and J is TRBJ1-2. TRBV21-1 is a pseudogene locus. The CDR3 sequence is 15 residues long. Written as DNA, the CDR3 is TGTGCCAGCAGCAAAGGTGAAGGGGAGGCGTATGGCTACACCTTC. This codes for CASSKGEGEAYGYTF.

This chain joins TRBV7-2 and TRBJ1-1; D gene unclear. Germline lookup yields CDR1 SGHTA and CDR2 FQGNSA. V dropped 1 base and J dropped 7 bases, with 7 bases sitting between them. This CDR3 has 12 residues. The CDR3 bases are TGTGCCAGCAGCTTAGGTTACGGTGAAGCTTTCTTT. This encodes CASSLGYGEAFF.

The CDR3 coding sequence is TGTGCCGGCAAGCCAGGGGTTGCCACCGGGGAGCTGTTTTTT. It yields the protein CAGKPGVATGELFF. The chain recombines TRBV6-1 with TRBJ2-2; possible D gene TRBD1, 6 bases. Germline CDR1 and CDR2: MNHNS and SASEGT. The CDR3 spans 14 residues. The V end lost 11 bases, the J end lost 4 bases, and 17 bases lay between the germline ends.

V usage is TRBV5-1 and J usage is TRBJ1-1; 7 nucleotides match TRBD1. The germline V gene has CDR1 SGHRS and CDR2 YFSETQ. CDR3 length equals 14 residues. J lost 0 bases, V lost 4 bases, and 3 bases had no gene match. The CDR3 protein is CASSPRGMNTEAFF. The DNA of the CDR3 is TGCGCCAGCAGCCCCAGGGGGATGAACACTGAAGCTTTCTTT.

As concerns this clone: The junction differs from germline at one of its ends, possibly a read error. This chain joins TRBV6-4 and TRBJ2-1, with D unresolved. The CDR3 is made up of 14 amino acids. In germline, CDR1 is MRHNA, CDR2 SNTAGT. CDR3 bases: TGTGCCAGCAGAGAAGAACCACTCTACAGTGAGCAGTTCTTC. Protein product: CASREEPLYSEQFF.